This entry is about one T cell receptor (beta chain). The target antigen is unknown. Here immunoSEQ multiplex PCR was the method, and the copy in TCRdb shows in-frame clones only, minus some. The sample has more than 65,000 clones, 91% seen once. Germline V gene data show CDR1 as SGHDT and CDR2 as YYEEEE. The CDR3 has 13 residues. Trimming removed 4 bases from V and 8 bases from J, with 12 bases in between. These data belong to a study of graft-versus-host responses after intestinal transplantation. Whole-study context: Anti-thymocyte globulin induction, then tacrolimus and steroids for around 3 years, went to all recipients. Study findings and constraints: Among circulating GvH clones, peak levels were associated with early post-transplant declines in HvG clones. Marrow from the recipient contained GvH clones, some of which had appeared first in ileum or blood.

Source: unstimulated CD8+ T cells sorted from spleen or lymph node cells, taken before transplant. The chain carries TRBV5-6 and TRBJ1-4; D possibly corresponds to TRBD1 (5 bases). The receptor was derived from a human donor who was the organ donor for an intestinal transplant. The CDR3 DNA sequence: TGTGCCAGCAGCGGGGCGCAACTCGAAAAACTGTTTTTT. Translated: CASSGAQLEKLFF.